This TCR beta chain derives from a study of cytomegalovirus exposure and HLA in healthy donors. About the research overall: A previous analysis identified more than 100 million unique TCR beta sequences derived from some 170 million T cells. Overall study results and limits: Reportedly, diagnosis of cytomegalovirus status by the classifier showed high specificity and sensitivity. Earlier analysis looked at TCR beta V segments, and most were productive about 87% or about 30% of the time.

Comments on this clone: Its antigen is still unknown.

Germline V gives CDR1 SGHTA, CDR2 FQGNSA. CDR3 size: 15 residues. Trimming removed 1 base at V and 6 bases at J, with 15 bases between. This PCR relied on a set of 60 Vbeta primers and 13 Jbeta primers. Libraries were prepared by immunoSEQ multiplex PCR; TCRdb keeps only in-frame clonotypes and omits some of them. In the table there are some 120,000 clones, 60% to 80% of which are singletons. The sequenced sample consisted of PBMCs. The chain employs TRBV7-2 and TRBJ1-2, with TRBD1 as a possible D gene (5 bases). This TCR was recovered from a woman aged 45-60 years in good health and CMV-seronegative. The CDR3 loop reads CASSLEARVFDGYTF. The DNA for the CDR3 is TGTGCCAGCAGCTTAGAGGCCAGGGTCTTTGATGGCTACACCTTC.